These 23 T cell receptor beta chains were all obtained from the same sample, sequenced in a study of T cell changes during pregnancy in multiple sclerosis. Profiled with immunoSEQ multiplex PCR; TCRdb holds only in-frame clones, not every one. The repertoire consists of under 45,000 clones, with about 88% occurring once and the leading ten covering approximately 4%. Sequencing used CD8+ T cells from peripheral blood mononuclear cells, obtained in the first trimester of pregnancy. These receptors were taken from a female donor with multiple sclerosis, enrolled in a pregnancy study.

The chain's CDR3 is CASSQGSNGYTF. For the CDR3, the DNA is TGCGCCAGCAGCCAAGGTTCAAATGGCTACACCTTC. The genes are TRBV4-3 and TRBJ1-2; no reliable D call. Germline assignment: CDR1 LGHNA and CDR2 YSLEER. The V end lost 1 base, the J end lost 6 bases, and 6 bases lay between the germline ends. This CDR3 spans 12 amino acids.

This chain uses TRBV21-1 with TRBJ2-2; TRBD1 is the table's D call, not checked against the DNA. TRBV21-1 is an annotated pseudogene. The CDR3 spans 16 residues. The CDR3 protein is CASIPQGPPPPGELFF. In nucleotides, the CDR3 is TGTGCCAGCATACCCCAGGGGCCTCCTCCACCCGGGGAGCTGTTTTTT.

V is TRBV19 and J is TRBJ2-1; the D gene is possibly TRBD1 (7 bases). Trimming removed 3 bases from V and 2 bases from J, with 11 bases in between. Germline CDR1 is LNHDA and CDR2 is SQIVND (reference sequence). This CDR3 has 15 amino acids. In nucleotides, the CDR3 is TGTGCCAGTAGTATCCAGGGGGGCACCTACAATGAGCAGTTCTTC. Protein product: CASSIQGGTYNEQFF.

The CDR3 here is CASSQDPGTGGNEQFF. The DNA of the CDR3 is TGCGCCAGCAGCCAAGATCCCGGGACAGGGGGCAATGAGCAGTTCTTC. This chain links TRBV4-3 with TRBJ2-1; 11 bases fit TRBD1. After removal of 0 bases from V and 6 bases from J, the junction contained 4 bases not matched to a gene. Germline CDR1 and CDR2: LGHNA and YSLEER. This CDR3 has 16 amino acids.

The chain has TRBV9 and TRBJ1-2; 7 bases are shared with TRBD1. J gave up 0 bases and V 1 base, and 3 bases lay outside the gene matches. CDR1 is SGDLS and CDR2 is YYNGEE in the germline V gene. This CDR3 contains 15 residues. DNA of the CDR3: TGTGCCAGCAGCGTAACAGGGGATTCTAACTATGGCTACACCTTC. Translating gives CASSVTGDSNYGYTF. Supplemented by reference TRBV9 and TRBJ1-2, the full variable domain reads DSGVTQTPKHLITATGQRVTLRCSPRSGDLSVYWYQQSLDQGLQFLIQYYNGEERAKGNILERFSAQQFPDLHSELNLSSLELGDSALYFCASSVTGDSNYGYTFGSGTRLTVV.

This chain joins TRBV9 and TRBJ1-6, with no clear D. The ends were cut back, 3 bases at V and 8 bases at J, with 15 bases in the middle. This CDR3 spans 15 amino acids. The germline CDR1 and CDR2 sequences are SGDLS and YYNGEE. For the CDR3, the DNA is TGTGCCAGCAGCGGCAATCCGAAAGCTGATTCACCCCTCCACTTT. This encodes CASSGNPKADSPLHF.

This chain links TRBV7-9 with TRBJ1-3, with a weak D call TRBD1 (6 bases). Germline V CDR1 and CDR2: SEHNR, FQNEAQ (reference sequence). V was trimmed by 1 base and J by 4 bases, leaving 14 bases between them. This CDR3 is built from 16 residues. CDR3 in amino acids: CASSLGDILGGNTIYF. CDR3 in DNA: TGTGCCAGCAGCTTAGGGGACATCCTAGGGGGAAACACCATATATTTT.

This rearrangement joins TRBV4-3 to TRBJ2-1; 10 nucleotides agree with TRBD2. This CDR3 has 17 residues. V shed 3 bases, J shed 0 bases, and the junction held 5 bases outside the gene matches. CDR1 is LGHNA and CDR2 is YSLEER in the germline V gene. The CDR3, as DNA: TGCGCCAGCAGCCAGAGCGGGGGGGCGAGCTCCTACAATGAGCAGTTCTTC. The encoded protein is CASSQSGGASSYNEQFF.

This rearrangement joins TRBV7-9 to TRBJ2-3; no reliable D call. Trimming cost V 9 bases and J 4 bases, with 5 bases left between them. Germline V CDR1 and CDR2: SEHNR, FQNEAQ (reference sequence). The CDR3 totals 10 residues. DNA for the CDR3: TGTGCCAGTCTAGCAGATACGCAGTATTTT. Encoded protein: CASLADTQYF.

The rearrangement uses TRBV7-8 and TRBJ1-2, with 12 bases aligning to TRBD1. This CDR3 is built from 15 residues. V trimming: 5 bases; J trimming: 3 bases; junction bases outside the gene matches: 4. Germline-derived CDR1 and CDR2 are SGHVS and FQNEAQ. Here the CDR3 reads CASSLGTGGDYGYTF. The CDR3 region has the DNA TGTGCCAGCAGCCTCGGGACAGGGGGCGACTATGGCTACACCTTC.

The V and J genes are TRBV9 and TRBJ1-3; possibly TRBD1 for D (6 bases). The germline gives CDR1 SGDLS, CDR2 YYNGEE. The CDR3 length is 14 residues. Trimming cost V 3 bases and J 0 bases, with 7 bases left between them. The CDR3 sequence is CASSEDSSGNTIYF. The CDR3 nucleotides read TGTGCCAGCAGCGAGGACAGCTCTGGAAACACCATATATTTT.

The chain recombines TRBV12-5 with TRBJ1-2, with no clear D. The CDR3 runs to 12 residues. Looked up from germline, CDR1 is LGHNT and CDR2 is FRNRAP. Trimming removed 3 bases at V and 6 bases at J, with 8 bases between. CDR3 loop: CASGFQSDGYTF. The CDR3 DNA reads TGTGCTAGTGGTTTCCAGTCCGATGGCTACACCTTC.

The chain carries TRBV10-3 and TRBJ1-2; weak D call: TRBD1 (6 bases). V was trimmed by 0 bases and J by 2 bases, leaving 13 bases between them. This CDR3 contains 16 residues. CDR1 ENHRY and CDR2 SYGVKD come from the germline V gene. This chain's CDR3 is CAISESPGHENYGYTF. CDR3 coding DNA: TGTGCCATCAGTGAGTCTCCGGGACACGAGAACTATGGCTACACCTTC.

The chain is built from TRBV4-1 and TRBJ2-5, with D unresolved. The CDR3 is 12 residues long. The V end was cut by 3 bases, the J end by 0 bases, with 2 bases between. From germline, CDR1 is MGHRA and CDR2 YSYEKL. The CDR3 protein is CASSHNQETQYF. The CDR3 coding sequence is TGCGCCAGCAGCCACAACCAAGAGACCCAGTACTTC.

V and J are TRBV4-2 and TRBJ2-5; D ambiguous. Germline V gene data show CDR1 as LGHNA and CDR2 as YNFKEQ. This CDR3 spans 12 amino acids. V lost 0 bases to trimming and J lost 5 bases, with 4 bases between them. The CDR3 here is CASSQDRETQYF. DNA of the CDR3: TGTGCCAGCAGCCAAGATCGGGAGACCCAGTACTTC.

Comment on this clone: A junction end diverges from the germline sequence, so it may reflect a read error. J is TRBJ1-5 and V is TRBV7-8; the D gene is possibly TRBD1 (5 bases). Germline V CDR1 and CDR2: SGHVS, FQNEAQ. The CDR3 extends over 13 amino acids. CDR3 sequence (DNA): TGTGCCAGCAGCTTAGCCGGGACTCATATGTTGGATTTT. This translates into CASSLAGTHMLDF.

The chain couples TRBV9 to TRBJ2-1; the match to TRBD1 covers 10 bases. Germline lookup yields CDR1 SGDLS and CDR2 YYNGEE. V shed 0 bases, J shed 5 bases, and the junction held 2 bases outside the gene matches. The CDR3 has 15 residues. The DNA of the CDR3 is TGTGCCAGCAGCGTAGCCGGGACAGGGGACAATGAGCAGTTCTTC. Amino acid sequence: CASSVAGTGDNEQFF.

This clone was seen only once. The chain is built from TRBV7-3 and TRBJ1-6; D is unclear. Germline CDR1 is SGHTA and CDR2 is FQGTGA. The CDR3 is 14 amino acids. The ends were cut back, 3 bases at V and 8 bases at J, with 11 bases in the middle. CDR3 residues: CASSFGSDHSPLHF. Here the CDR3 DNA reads TGTGCCAGCAGCTTTGGGAGCGACCATTCACCCCTCCACTTT. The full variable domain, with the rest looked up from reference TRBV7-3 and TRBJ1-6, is GAGVSQTPSNKVTEKGKYVELRCDPISGHTALYWYRQSLGQGPEFLIYFQGTGAADDSGLPNDRFFAVRPEGSVSTLKIQRTERGDSAVYLCASSFGSDHSPLHFGNGTRLTVT.

This CDR3 is CASSLTGLRAEGEGYTF. CDR3 coding DNA: TGTGCCAGCAGCTTAACGGGACTCCGGGCCGAAGGGGAGGGCTACACCTTC. J is TRBJ1-2 and V is TRBV7-6; D might be TRBD1 (5 bases). Trimming shortened V by 2 bases and J by 8 bases, and 24 bases separated the two germline ends. The CDR3 loop spans 17 amino acids. The germline V gene has CDR1 SGHVS and CDR2 FNYEAQ.

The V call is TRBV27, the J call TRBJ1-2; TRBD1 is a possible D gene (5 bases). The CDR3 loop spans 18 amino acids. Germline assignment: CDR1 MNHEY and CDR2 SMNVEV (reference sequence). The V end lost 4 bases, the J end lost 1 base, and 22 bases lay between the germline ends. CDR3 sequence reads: CASSSLSAGQTFNYGYTF. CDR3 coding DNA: TGTGCCAGCAGTTCCCTTTCGGCAGGGCAAACTTTTAACTATGGCTACACCTTC.

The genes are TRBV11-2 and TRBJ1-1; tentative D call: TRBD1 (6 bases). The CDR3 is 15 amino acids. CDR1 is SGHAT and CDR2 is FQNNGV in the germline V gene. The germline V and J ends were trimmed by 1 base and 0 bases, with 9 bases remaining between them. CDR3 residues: CASSLARGMNTEAFF. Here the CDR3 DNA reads TGTGCCAGCAGCTTAGCCAGGGGCATGAACACTGAAGCTTTCTTT.

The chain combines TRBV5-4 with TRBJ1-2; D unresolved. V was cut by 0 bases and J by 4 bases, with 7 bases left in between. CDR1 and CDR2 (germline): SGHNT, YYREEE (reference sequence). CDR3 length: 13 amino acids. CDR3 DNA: TGTGCCAGCAGCTTGGAGAGTAGCTATGGCTACACCTTC. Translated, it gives CASSLESSYGYTF.

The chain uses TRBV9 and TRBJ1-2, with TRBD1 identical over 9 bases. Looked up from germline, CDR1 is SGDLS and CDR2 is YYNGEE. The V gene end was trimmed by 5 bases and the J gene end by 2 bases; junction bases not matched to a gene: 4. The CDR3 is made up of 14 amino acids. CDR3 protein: CASRGTGKNYGYTF. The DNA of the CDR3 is TGTGCCAGCAGGGGGACAGGGAAGAACTATGGCTACACCTTC.